This T cell receptor (beta chain) originates from a study of post-analysis software for immune sequencing data. Findings and caveats of the study: Controls had lower frequencies than patients of about 5 TRBV segments, which included TRBV5-6, TRBV5-1 and TRBV20-1.

V shed 0 bases, J shed 5 bases, and the junction held 12 bases outside the gene matches. Germline values: CDR1 LGHNA, CDR2 YSLEER. The CDR3 consists of 18 residues. As regards this clonotype: Its antigen is still unknown.

cDNA libraries for TCR beta contained unique molecular identifiers. Each CDR3 protein is one row after TCRdb ran MiXCR on the PCR reads. The sample has approximately 770,000 distinct CDR3 sequences; around 46% are singletons. Material for sequencing was blood. The rearrangement uses TRBV4-3 and TRBJ2-2, with 7 bases identical to TRBD1. The TCR comes from a girl under 18 with multiple sclerosis. The CDR3 reads CASSQDLTGLIGTGELFF. CDR3 in DNA: TGCGCCAGCAGCCAAGATCTGACAGGGCTTATTGGGACCGGGGAGCTGTTTTTT.